The TCR beta chain under discussion was sequenced for a study of T cell clonotyping in hematopoietic cell transplantation. Study-level points and caveats: Few recipient clonotypes overlapped donors; over 95% were de novo at given depth.

Generated by immunoSEQ multiplex PCR, the TCRdb table keeps only in-frame clones and is missing some. Found here are about 15,000 clones, approximately 90% of them singletons; the top ten hold around 13%. As for this clone: Its cognate antigen is unknown.

The CDR3 is 14 amino acids. V lost 6 bases to trimming and J lost 8 bases, with 19 bases between them. CDR1 is MNHEY, CDR2 SVGAGI, per germline. The gene calls are TRBV6-5 and TRBJ1-2, with D perhaps TRBD1 (5 bases). This receptor was identified in a male patient aged 50 to 60 who had an allogeneic stem cell transplant from an unrelated donor, so T cells may come from the graft donor. Some clones in this sample may be carry-over from other donors' samples. The material sequenced was PBMCs, taken 100 days after allogeneic stem cell transplant. The CDR3 DNA follows: TGTGCCAGCAGCCAGCCACGCGGGACTGGAGGCTACACCTTC. Translated, it gives CASSQPRGTGGYTF.